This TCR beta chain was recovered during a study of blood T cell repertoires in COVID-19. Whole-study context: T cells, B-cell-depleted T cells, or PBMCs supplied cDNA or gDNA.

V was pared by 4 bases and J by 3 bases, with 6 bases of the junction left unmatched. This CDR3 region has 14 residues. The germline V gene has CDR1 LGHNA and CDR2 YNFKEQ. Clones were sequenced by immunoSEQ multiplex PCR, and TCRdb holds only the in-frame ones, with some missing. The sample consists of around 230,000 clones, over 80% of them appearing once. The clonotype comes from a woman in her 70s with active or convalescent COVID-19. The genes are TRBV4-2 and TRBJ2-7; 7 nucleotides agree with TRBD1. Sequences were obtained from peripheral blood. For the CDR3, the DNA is TGTGCCAGCAGCCCAACAGGGGTAGGCTACGAGCAGTACTTC. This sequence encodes CASSPTGVGYEQYF.